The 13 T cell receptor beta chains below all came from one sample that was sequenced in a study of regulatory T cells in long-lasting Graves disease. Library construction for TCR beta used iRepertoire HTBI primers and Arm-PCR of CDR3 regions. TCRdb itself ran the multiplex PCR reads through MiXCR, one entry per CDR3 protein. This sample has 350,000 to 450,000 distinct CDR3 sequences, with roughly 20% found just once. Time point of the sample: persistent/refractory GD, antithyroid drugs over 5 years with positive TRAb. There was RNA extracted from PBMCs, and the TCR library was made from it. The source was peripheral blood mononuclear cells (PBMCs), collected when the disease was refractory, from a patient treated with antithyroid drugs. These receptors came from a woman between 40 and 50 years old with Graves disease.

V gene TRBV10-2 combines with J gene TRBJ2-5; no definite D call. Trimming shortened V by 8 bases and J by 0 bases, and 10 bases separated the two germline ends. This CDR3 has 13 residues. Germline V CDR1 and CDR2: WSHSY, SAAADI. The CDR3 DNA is TGCGCCAGCGCCCGGGCCCACCAAGAGACCCAGTACTTC. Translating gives CASARAHQETQYF.

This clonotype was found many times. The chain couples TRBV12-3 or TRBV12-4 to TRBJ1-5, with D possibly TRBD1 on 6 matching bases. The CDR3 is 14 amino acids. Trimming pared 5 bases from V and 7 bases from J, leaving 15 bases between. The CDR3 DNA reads TGTGCCAGCAGTCCGTCACAGGGTCGGCAGCCCCAGCATTTT. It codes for CASSPSQGRQPQHF.

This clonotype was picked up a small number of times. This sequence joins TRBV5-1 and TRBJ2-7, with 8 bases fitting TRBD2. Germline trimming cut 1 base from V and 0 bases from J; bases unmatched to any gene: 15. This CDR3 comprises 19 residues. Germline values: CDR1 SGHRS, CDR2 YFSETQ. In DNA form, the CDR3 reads TGCGCCAGCAGCTTGAGGGGGGATTTGGAGGGACTAGGCTCCTACGAGCAGTACTTC. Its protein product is CASSLRGDLEGLGSYEQYF.

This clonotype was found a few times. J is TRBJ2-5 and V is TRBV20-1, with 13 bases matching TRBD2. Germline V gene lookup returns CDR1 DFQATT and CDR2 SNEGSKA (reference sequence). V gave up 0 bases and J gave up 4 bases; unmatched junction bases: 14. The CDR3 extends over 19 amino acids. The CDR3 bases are TGCAGTGCTAGAGAGAGGCCGGGACTAGCGGGATGGGGGGGAGAGACCCAGTACTTC. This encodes CSARERPGLAGWGGETQYF.

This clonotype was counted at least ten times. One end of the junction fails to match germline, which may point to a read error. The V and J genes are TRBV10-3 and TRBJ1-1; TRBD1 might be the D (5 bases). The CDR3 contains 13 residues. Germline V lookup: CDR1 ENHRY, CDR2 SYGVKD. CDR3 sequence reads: CAISDRVRAEASF. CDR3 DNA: TGTGCCATCAGTGACAGGGTTCGCGCTGAAGCTTCCTTT.

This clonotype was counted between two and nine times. CDR3 sequence: CASSELTSRETQYF. The CDR3 DNA reads as TGTGCCAGCAGTGAACTGACTAGCCGAGAGACCCAGTACTTC. The gene calls are TRBV25-1 and TRBJ2-5; the match to TRBD2 covers 7 bases. The germline CDR1 and CDR2 sequences are MGHDK and SYGVNS. This CDR3 spans 14 amino acids. The ends lost 2 bases at V and 4 bases at J; junction bases unmatched: 4.

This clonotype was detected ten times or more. CDR3 loop: CASEEFRLKGTGELFF. CDR3 bases: TGTGCCAGCGAGGAGTTCAGACTAAAAGGCACCGGGGAGCTGTTTTTT. V usage is TRBV2 and J usage is TRBJ2-2; a possible D gene is TRBD2 (5 bases). CDR1 and CDR2 from the germline V gene are SNHLY and FYNNEI. The CDR3 spans 16 residues. Between the trimmed V and J ends, which lost 8 bases and 4 bases, there was a span of 20 bases.

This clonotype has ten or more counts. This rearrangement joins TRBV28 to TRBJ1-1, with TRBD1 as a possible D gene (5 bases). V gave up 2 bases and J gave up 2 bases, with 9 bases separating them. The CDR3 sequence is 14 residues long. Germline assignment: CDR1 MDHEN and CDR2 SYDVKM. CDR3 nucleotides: TGTGCCAGCAGTTTAGCAGGGAGCAACACTGAAGCTTTCTTT. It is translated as CASSLAGSNTEAFF.

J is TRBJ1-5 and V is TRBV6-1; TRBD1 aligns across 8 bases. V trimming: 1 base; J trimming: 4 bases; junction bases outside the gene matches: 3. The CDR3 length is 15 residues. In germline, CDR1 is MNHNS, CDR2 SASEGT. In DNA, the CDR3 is TGTGCCAGCAGTGAAGAGACAGGGGCTAATCAGCCCCAGCATTTT. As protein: CASSEETGANQPQHF.

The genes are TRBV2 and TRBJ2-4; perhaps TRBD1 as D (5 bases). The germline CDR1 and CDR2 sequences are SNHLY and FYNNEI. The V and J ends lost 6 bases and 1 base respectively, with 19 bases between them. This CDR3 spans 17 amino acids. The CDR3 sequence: CASSQEWGPRAKNIQYF. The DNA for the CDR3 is TGTGCCAGCAGCCAAGAGTGGGGCCCGCGGGCCAAAAACATTCAGTACTTC.

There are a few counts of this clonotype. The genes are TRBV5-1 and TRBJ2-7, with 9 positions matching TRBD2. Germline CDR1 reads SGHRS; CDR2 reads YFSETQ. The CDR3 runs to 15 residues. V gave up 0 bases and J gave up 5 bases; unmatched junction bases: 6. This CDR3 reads CASSLVAGVLNEQYF. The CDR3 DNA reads TGCGCCAGCAGCTTGGTAGCGGGAGTACTTAACGAGCAGTACTTC.

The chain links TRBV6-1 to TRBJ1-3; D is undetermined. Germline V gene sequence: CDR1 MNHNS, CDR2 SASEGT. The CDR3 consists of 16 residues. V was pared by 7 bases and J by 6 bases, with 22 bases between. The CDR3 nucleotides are TGTGCCAGCATTAGGAAGTCGGCCGGAACCCTAAACACCATATATTTT. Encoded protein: CASIRKSAGTLNTIYF.

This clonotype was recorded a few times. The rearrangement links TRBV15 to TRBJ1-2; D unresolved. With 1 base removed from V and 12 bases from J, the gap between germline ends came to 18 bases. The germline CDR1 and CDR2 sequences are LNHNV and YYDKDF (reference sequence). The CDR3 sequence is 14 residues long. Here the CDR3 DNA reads TGTGCCACCAGCAGAGCTTCATCGGGGAGGGCTCACACCTTC. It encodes CATSRASSGRAHTF.